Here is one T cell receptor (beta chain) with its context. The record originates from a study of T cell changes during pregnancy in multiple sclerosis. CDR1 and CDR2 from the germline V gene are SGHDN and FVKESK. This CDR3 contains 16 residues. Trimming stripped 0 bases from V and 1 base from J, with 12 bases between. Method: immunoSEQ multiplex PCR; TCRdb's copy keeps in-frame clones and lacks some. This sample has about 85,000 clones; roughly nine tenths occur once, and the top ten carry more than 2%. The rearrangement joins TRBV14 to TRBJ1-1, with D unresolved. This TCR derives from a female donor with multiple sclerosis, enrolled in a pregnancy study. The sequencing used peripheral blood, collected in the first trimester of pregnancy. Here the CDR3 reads CASSQDGEGKNTEAFF. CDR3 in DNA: TGTGCCAGCAGCCAAGATGGAGAGGGAAAGAACACTGAAGCTTTCTTT.